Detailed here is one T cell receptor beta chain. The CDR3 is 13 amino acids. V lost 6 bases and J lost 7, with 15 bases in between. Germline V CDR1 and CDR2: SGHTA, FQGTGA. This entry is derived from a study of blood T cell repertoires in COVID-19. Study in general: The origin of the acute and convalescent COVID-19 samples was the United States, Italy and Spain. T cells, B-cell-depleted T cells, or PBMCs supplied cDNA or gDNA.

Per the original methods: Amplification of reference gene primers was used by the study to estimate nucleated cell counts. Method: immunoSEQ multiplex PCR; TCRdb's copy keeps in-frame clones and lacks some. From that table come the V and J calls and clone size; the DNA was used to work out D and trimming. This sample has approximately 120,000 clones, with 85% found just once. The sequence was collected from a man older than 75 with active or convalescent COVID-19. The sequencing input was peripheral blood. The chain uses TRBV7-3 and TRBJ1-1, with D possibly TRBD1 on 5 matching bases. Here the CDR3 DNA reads TGTGCCAGCAGTCAAACGGGGACTAGTGAAGCTTTCTTT. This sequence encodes CASSQTGTSEAFF.